The 13 T cell receptor delta chains below all came from one sample that was sequenced in a study of γδ T cells in repeated Plasmodium falciparum infection. TCRdb re-called the multiplex PCR reads via CATT. The repertoire holds 75,000 to 95,000 delta-chain clones, with roughly 0.98% as singletons. Vgamma9/Vdelta2+ and Vdelta2-negative gammadelta T cells were flow-sorted from PBMC for bulk sequencing. The sequenced sample consisted of gamma-delta T cells from blood. Receptor source: a pool of human donors (malaria-infected and uninfected, not separated).

This clone was picked up a small number of times. TCRdb has a much larger clone's protein, which differs at residue 7 from the translation of this DNA, likely because of a read error; what is shown is the protein translated from the DNA. CDR3 region: CALGRGTVDKLIF. Written as DNA, the CDR3 is TGTGCTCTTGGTAGGGGGACGGTCGATAAACTCATCTTT. The rearrangement joins TRDV1 to TRDJ1; a weak D match, TRDD3 (6 bases). Trimming removed 6 bases at V and 4 bases at J, with 12 bases between. The germline V gene has CDR1 TSWWSYY and CDR2 QGS. CDR3 length equals 13 residues.

In its sample, this clone was seen a few times. TCRdb records a much larger clone's protein for this DNA, with a difference at residue 5 that likely arises from a read error; the protein given is the translation of the DNA. This sequence joins TRDV1 and TRDJ1; 9 nucleotides match TRDD3. The J gene, left out of TCRdb, was set here by checking the DNA against germline. The CDR3 has 16 residues. The trim removed 11 bases at V and 0 bases at J, leaving 13 bases unmatched. CDR1 and CDR2 (germline): TSWWSYY, QGS. CDR3 coding DNA: TGTGCTTTAAGAGCTGGGGGATTGGTGTACACCGATAAACTCATCTTT. It translates to CALRAGGLVYTDKLIF.

Details on this clone: This sequence is one base from a far larger clone and is likely a read error. Within the sample, other DNA sequences also encode this same CDR3. V gene TRDV2 combines with J gene TRDJ2; TRDD3 agrees at 9 bases. TCRdb records no J gene; here it was assigned by comparing the DNA to germline. This CDR3 has 16 residues. CDR1 and CDR2 from the germline V gene are GEAIGNYY and EKD. The junction had 8 bases not matched to a gene; V was cut back by 0 bases and J by 7 bases. CDR3: CACDTVLPGGLAQLFF. The CDR3 coding sequence is TGTGCCTGTGACACCGTTTTGCCTGGGGGATTAGCACAACTCTTCTTT.

In the case of this clone: TCRdb's listed protein matches a much larger clone and diverges from this DNA's translation at residue 4, likely through a read error; the protein shown comes from the DNA. This sequence joins TRDV1 and TRDJ1, with D hard to call. CDR3 length equals 15 residues. CDR1 TSWWSYY and CDR2 QGS come from the germline V gene. CDR3 sequence (DNA): TGTGCTCTTAGGGAAAGGAAGCGTCTCACCGATAAACTCATCTTT. Its translation is CALRERKRLTDKLIF.

Concerning this clone itself: Given a far larger clone just one base away, this is likely a sequencing read error. The same CDR3 is also encoded by other DNA sequences in this sample. The rearrangement links TRDV2 to TRDJ1; D is possibly TRDD2 or TRDD3 (5 bases each). Here the J gene came from matching the DNA to germline, since TCRdb omits it. This CDR3 is built from 19 residues. With 0 bases removed from V and 2 bases from J, the gap between germline ends came to 24 bases. Germline CDR1 reads GEAIGNYY; CDR2 reads EKD. CDR3 sequence reads: CACDTVSLPTGGWTDKLIF. The DNA of the CDR3 is TGTGCCTGTGACACCGTGAGCCTACCCACTGGAGGATGGACCGATAAACTCATCTTT.

As concerns this clone: One base separates it from a far larger clone, so it is likely a read error. The sample carries other DNA sequences with the same CDR3. The V gene is TRDV2, the J gene TRDJ1; 12 bases are shared with TRDD3. CDR3 length: 18 amino acids. Germline lookup yields CDR1 GEAIGNYY and CDR2 EKD. J was trimmed by 1 base and V by 7 bases; bases with no gene match: 15. CDR3 protein: CACVRTGGYKKFTDKLIF. The CDR3 DNA reads TGTGCCTGCGTCCGTACTGGGGGATACAAAAAATTCACCGATAAACTCATCTTT.

In regard to this clone: TCRdb's entry gives the protein of a much larger clone, which mismatches this DNA's translation at residue 11, likely from a read error; the protein reported here is translated from the DNA. The J gene is TRDJ1, the V gene TRAV38-2/DV8; 8 nucleotides line up with TRDD3. The J gene is absent in TCRdb and was assigned here via DNA matching to germline. The CDR3 length is 20 residues. The V and J ends lost 3 bases and 2 bases, in that order; junction bases with no gene match: 21. Germline lookup yields CDR1 TSESDYY and CDR2 QEAYKQQN. CDR3 coding DNA: TGTGCTTATAGGACTACTTCCTTTCGCCGTGCTGGGGGACGAACCGATAAACTCATCTTT. This gives the protein CAYRTTSFRRAGGRTDKLIF.

This clone counts as hyperexpanded. The identical CDR3 is also encoded by other nucleotide sequences in the sample. V usage is TRDV2 and J usage is TRDJ1; maybe TRDD3 (6 bases). This CDR3 contains 17 residues. Germline V lookup: CDR1 GEAIGNYY, CDR2 EKD. Between the trimmed V and J ends, which lost 4 bases and 0 bases, there was a span of 20 bases. The DNA for the CDR3 is TGTGCCTGTGATAGATTGCTGCGGGGATCGGACACCGATAAACTCATCTTT. Translating gives CACDRLLRGSDTDKLIF.

This clone was recorded at least ten times. The likely explanation is a read error, given a far larger clone one base away. Other nucleotide sequences from this sample produce the same CDR3. The chain is built from TRDV2 and TRDJ1, with 9 bases matching TRDD3. Because TCRdb records no J gene, it was assigned here through a match of the DNA to germline. The CDR3 extends over 16 amino acids. V lost 3 bases to trimming and J lost 0 bases; unmatched junction nucleotides: 7. Germline values: CDR1 GEAIGNYY, CDR2 EKD. The CDR3 bases are TGTGCCTGTGACCCGCTACTGGGGGAAAACACCGATAAACTCATCTTT. This sequence encodes CACDPLLGENTDKLIF.

This clone has more than one count but fewer than ten. This probably arose from a read error, given a far larger clone one base away. The same CDR3 can be traced to other DNA sequences in this sample. This sequence joins TRDV2 and TRDJ1, with 10 nucleotides matching TRDD3. TCRdb supplies no J gene; here it was assigned by aligning the nucleotide sequence to germline. Looked up from germline, CDR1 is GEAIGNYY and CDR2 is EKD. The CDR3 sequence is 15 residues long. The CDR3 coding sequence is TGTGCCTGCGACAGACTGGGGGATTTTCGCGATAAACTCATCTTT. It translates to CACDRLGDFRDKLIF.

With respect to this clone: The protein given by TCRdb reflects a much larger clone and differs at residue 5 from this DNA's translation, likely from a read error; the protein shown is the DNA's translation. This chain uses TRDV2 with TRDJ1, with 12 nucleotides matching TRDD3. TCRdb gives no J gene; it was assigned here by matching the DNA to germline. The CDR3 consists of 18 residues. After removal of 3 bases from V and 0 bases from J, the junction contained 10 bases not matched to a gene. The germline gives CDR1 GEAIGNYY, CDR2 EKD. CDR3 coding DNA: TGTGCCTGTGACCTCTGCGTACTGGGGGATACTTACACCGATAAACTCATCTTT. This encodes CACDLCVLGDTYTDKLIF.

This clone has only a few counts. This probably arose from a read error, given a far larger clone one base away. Other DNA sequences from this sample encode an identical CDR3 as well. CDR3 nucleotides: TGTGCTCTCGGGGAATTAGGGCCTCCTACGATTAGCTGGGGGATACGGGGGCCTTCTTACACCGATAAACTCATCTTT. Its translation: CALGELGPPTISWGIRGPSYTDKLIF. The chain employs TRDV1 and TRDJ1; TRDD3 aligns across 12 bases. In the absence of a J gene in TCRdb, the DNA was matched to germline to assign it here. Germline lookup yields CDR1 TSWWSYY and CDR2 QGS. The CDR3 contains 26 residues.

This clone was counted between two and nine times. TCRdb pairs this DNA with a much larger clone's protein that differs at residue 12, likely a read error; the protein shown was translated from the DNA. The chain combines TRDV1 with TRDJ1, with a tentative D call TRDD3 (5 bases). In the absence of a J gene in TCRdb, the DNA was matched to germline to assign it here. The CDR3 covers 22 residues. With 0 bases removed from V and 0 bases from J, the gap between germline ends came to 29 bases. The V gene's germline CDR1 is TSWWSYY and CDR2 QGS. The CDR3 DNA sequence: TGTGCTCTTGGGGAACTTCCCCCCCCAGTACTGAGGGATGCAACGTACACCGATAAACTCATCTTT. As protein: CALGELPPPVLRDATYTDKLIF.